Reported below is one T cell receptor beta chain. The V and J ends lost 3 bases and 2 bases, in that order; junction bases with no gene match: 5. The CDR3 is made up of 14 amino acids. Germline-derived CDR1 and CDR2 are SGHRS and YFSETQ. These data belong to a study of cytomegalovirus exposure and HLA in healthy donors. With 60 Vbeta and 13 Jbeta primers, the PCR was carried out. Sequencing used immunoSEQ multiplex PCR; TCRdb keeps in-frame clones, though not all of them. The sample has 180,000 or so clones; 76% are singletons. The sequenced sample was PBMCs. The receptor was isolated from a woman aged 30 to 39 in good health and CMV-seropositive. The V call is TRBV5-1, the J call TRBJ2-7; 7 bases fit TRBD1. The chain's CDR3 is CASSSGQTTYEQYF. The CDR3 DNA reads as TGCGCCAGCAGCTCGGGACAGACGACCTACGAGCAGTACTTC.